This T cell receptor beta chain was profiled in a study of blood T cells in healthy people across ages. Trimming cost V 5 bases and J 1 base, with 14 bases left between them. Looked up from germline, CDR1 is SQVTM and CDR2 is ANQGSEA. The CDR3 is 14 amino acids. A second PCR of 7 to 11 cycles used a sample-barcoded 5' primer and a J-beta primer mix. MiXCR, run by TCRdb on the 5' RACE reads, gives a single entry per CDR3 protein. The sample has 600,000 to 1,000,000 distinct CDR3 sequences, roughly 25% seen once. In addition, the sample was reused for a study of T cells of mothers and their children.

This TCR was recovered from a boy younger than 18 in good health. The sequenced sample consisted of blood. The chain couples TRBV29-1 to TRBJ2-5; perhaps TRBD2 as D (6 bases). CDR3 in DNA: TGCAGCGTTCAGGCGGGATCCGTCCAAGAGACCCAGTACTTC. Translated: CSVQAGSVQETQYF.